This T cell receptor beta chain stems from a study of shared clonotypes between healthy human individuals. CCR7-negative CD45RA+ TemRA cells were pooled with CD45RO+ cells for CD8 memory. TCRdb's table, derived via immunoSEQ multiplex PCR, lists solely in-frame clones and lacks some. The data show some 120,000 clones, with about 71% seen just once and 24% held by the top ten. Specimen: memory CD8+ T cells sorted from blood. The subset here: CD45RO+ cells pooled with CCR7-negative TemRA cells. This TCR came from a woman under 40 in good health.

The CDR3: CASSQRLAGGGTDTQYF. CDR3 sequence (DNA): TGCGCCAGCAGCCAGAGACTAGCGGGAGGAGGAACAGATACGCAGTATTTT. The V and J genes are TRBV4-1 and TRBJ2-3, with 13 bases that match TRBD2. Germline loops: CDR1 MGHRA, CDR2 YSYEKL. The V gene end was trimmed by 3 bases and the J gene end by 3 bases; junction bases not matched to a gene: 6. There are 17 residues in the CDR3.